The 18 T cell receptor beta chains reported below all come from one sample, sequenced in a study of PD-1 blockade in classical Hodgkin lymphoma. Measured with immunoSEQ multiplex PCR; TCRdb has only the in-frame clones, and not every one. The sample includes some 20,000 clones, roughly 77% of them seen just once. Time point specified: cycle 4 day 1 (C4D1), after about 6 weeks of nivolumab. After autologous stem cell transplantation all patients relapsed, and prior brentuximab vedotin exposure differed between cohorts. Sample: peripheral blood mononuclear cells (PBMCs), taken before the fourth cycle of nivolumab. These TCRs come from a human donor with classical Hodgkin lymphoma.

This clone has just a few counts. The V gene is TRBV29-1, the J gene TRBJ2-7, with D perhaps assigned TRBD1 or TRBD2 (6 bases each). V was cut by 5 bases and J by 3 bases, with 11 bases left in between. Germline V gene lookup returns CDR1 SQVTM and CDR2 ANQGSEA. This CDR3 contains 12 residues. The CDR3 nucleotides read TGCAGCGTTCGGACAGCGGGCTACGAGCAGTACTTC. This sequence encodes CSVRTAGYEQYF.

The count of this clone is one. This chain connects TRBV5-1 to TRBJ2-1, with 11 bases fitting TRBD2. The CDR3 extends over 15 amino acids. Germline V gene data show CDR1 as SGHRS and CDR2 as YFSETQ. With V trimmed by 4 bases and J by 4 bases, 4 bases remained unmatched. CDR3 in amino acids: CASSPTSGTYNEQFF. As DNA, the CDR3 is TGCGCCAGCAGCCCGACTAGCGGGACTTACAATGAGCAGTTCTTC.

The count of this clone is one. The J gene is TRBJ1-5, the V gene TRBV19; weak D call: TRBD1 (5 bases). The CDR3 is 19 residues long. Germline V CDR1 and CDR2: LNHDA, SQIVND (reference sequence). Trimming cost V 2 bases and J 0 bases, with 20 bases left between them. The CDR3 nucleotides are TGTGCCAGTAGTATAACTTGGAGGCAGGGTAGTAGTAGCAATCAGCCCCAGCATTTT. It encodes CASSITWRQGSSSNQPQHF. The full variable domain, rest sourced from reference TRBV19 and TRBJ1-5, is DGGITQSPKYLFRKEGQNVTLSCEQNLNHDAMYWYRQDPGQGLRLIYYSQIVNDFQKGDIAEGYSVSREKKESFPLTVTSAQKNPTAFYLCASSITWRQGSSSNQPQHFGDGTRLSIL.

The chain combines TRBV6-5 with TRBJ1-2; no firm D call. Germline lookup yields CDR1 MNHEY and CDR2 SVGAGI. The CDR3 has 12 residues. V was trimmed by 5 bases and J by 6 bases, leaving 10 bases between them. CDR3 nucleotide sequence: TGTGCCAGCAGTGAGGGTTCTCATGGCTACACCTTC. This codes for CASSEGSHGYTF.

J is TRBJ2-5 and V is TRBV29-1, with D maybe TRBD2 (5 bases). Trimming shortened V by 0 bases and J by 7 bases, and 15 bases separated the two germline ends. Per the germline V gene, CDR1 is SQVTM and CDR2 is ANQGSEA. The CDR3 has 14 residues. The CDR3 DNA follows: TGCAGCGTTGAAGATGGTCCGGGGTTAGGGACCCAGTACTTC. The encoded protein is CSVEDGPGLGTQYF.

This clone has only one observation. V and J are TRBV6-1 and TRBJ2-7; 8 bases align to TRBD2. Germline lookup yields CDR1 MNHNS and CDR2 SASEGT. With 6 bases clipped from V and 1 base from J, the junction kept 2 bases outside the gene matches. This CDR3 is 13 amino acids long. CDR3 region: CASRRGASYEQYV. The CDR3 DNA sequence: TGTGCCAGCAGGCGGGGGGCATCCTACGAGCAGTACGTC.

The chain carries TRBV27 and TRBJ2-6; D is perhaps TRBD2 (7 bases). In germline, CDR1 is MNHEY, CDR2 SMNVEV (reference sequence). This CDR3 has 18 amino acids. V was shortened by 1 base and J by 4 bases, with 17 bases between the two germline ends. The CDR3 sequence: CASSLWGRGASGANVLTF. CDR3 DNA: TGTGCCAGCAGTTTATGGGGCCGGGGGGCGTCAGGGGCCAACGTCCTGACTTTC.

In this sample, this clone turned up once. V gene TRBV4-2 combines with J gene TRBJ2-7; D perhaps matches TRBD1 (6 bases). Germline V gives CDR1 LGHNA, CDR2 YNFKEQ. V was pared by 6 bases and J by 5 bases, with 17 bases between. This CDR3 region has 14 residues. The CDR3 spells CASSYGAGVDEQYF. The CDR3 region has the DNA TGTGCCAGCAGTTACGGGGCAGGGGTTGACGAGCAGTACTTC.

The chain couples TRBV14 to TRBJ2-1; the D gene is possibly TRBD1 (5 bases). The CDR3 loop spans 13 amino acids. Germline V CDR1 and CDR2: SGHDN, FVKESK. The V end was cut by 0 bases, the J end by 10 bases, with 10 bases between. The CDR3 here is CASSQEDTGEQFF. The CDR3 DNA reads as TGTGCCAGCAGCCAAGAGGACACAGGAGAGCAGTTCTTC.

The chain uses TRBV6-6 and TRBJ1-6; 9 nucleotides align to TRBD1. The J segment lost 7 bases and the V segment lost 6 bases, leaving 7 bases of the junction unmatched. The CDR3 consists of 15 residues. The germline V gene has CDR1 MNHNY and CDR2 SVGAGI (reference sequence). In DNA form, the CDR3 reads TGTGCCAGCAGCCCCGGGGACAGGGAAAATTCACCCCTCCACTTT. Its protein product is CASSPGDRENSPLHF.

The V and J genes are TRBV28 and TRBJ1-5, with a possible D match to TRBD1 (5 bases). The CDR3 contains 16 residues. The germline V gene encodes CDR1 MDHEN and CDR2 SYDVKM. V gave up 2 bases and J gave up 3 bases, with 14 bases separating them. The CDR3 coding sequence is TGTGCCAGCAGTTTACGAGGGGTTGGGGTCAATCAGCCCCAGCATTTT. This translates into CASSLRGVGVNQPQHF.

The chain has TRBV5-1 and TRBJ2-3; 9 bases fit TRBD2. The CDR3 covers 15 residues. V gave up 9 bases and J gave up 6 bases; unmatched junction bases: 14. Germline lookup yields CDR1 SGHRS and CDR2 YFSETQ. This CDR3 reads CATRTGGRAFDTQYF. CDR3 nucleotides: TGCGCCACCCGAACGGGCGGGAGGGCGTTTGATACGCAGTATTTT. Combining the CDR3 with reference TRBV5-1 and TRBJ2-3 gives the whole variable domain KAGVTQTPRYLIKTRGQQVTLSCSPISGHRSVSWYQQTPGQGLQFLFEYFSETQRNKGNFPGRFSGRQFSNSRSEMNVSTLELGDSALYLCATRTGGRAFDTQYFGPGTRLTVL.

This clone showed up just a few times. This rearrangement joins TRBV4-1 to TRBJ2-1, with 16 bases fitting TRBD2. Germline trimming cut 6 bases from V and 5 bases from J; bases unmatched to any gene: 1. Germline V gene data show CDR1 as MGHRA and CDR2 as YSYEKL. The CDR3 spans 15 residues. CDR3 nucleotides: TGCGCCAGCAGTGGGACTAGCGGGGGGGACAATGAGCAGTTCTTC. Residues: CASSGTSGGDNEQFF.

This clone was counted a few times. This chain joins TRBV27 and TRBJ2-1; TRBD2 agrees at 9 bases. The V and J ends lost 4 bases and 6 bases, in that order; junction bases with no gene match: 7. Germline V CDR1 and CDR2: MNHEY, SMNVEV (reference sequence). CDR3 size: 15 residues. The CDR3: CASSSRLAVTNEQFF. The CDR3, as DNA: TGTGCCAGCAGTTCACGACTAGCGGTAACCAATGAGCAGTTCTTC.

DNA for the CDR3: TGTGCCAGTAGTATAATATCGGAAAACTATGGCTACACCTTC. Encoded protein: CASSIISENYGYTF. This chain joins TRBV19 and TRBJ1-2; D remains ambiguous. The CDR3 runs to 14 residues. From germline, CDR1 is LNHDA and CDR2 SQIVND (reference sequence). The V end was cut by 2 bases, the J end by 2 bases, with 9 bases between.

The chain combines TRBV6-5 with TRBJ1-5, with D tentatively TRBD1 (5 bases). Per germline, CDR1 MNHEY and CDR2 SVGAGI. Trimming stripped 5 bases from V and 4 bases from J, with 12 bases between. This CDR3 has 14 amino acids. The CDR3 sequence: CASSESWGNQPQHF. As DNA, the CDR3 is TGTGCCAGCAGTGAATCGTGGGGGAATCAGCCCCAGCATTTT.

CDR3 DNA sequence: TGTGCCAGCAGACCCGGGACTAGCTATTCCGAGCAGTACTTC. It encodes CASRPGTSYSEQYF. The chain joins TRBV6-6 to TRBJ2-7; 9 bases are shared with TRBD2. This CDR3 has 14 amino acids. The germline CDR1 and CDR2 sequences are MNHNY and SVGAGI (reference sequence). The J segment lost 6 bases and the V segment lost 6 bases, leaving 9 bases of the junction unmatched.

This chain connects TRBV6-1 to TRBJ1-5; D is perhaps TRBD1 (5 bases). CDR3 length: 16 amino acids. The V end was cut by 1 base, the J end by 4 bases, with 14 bases between. Germline V gene data show CDR1 as MNHNS and CDR2 as SASEGT. The CDR3 spells CASSEVFLGGNQPQHF. The CDR3 DNA sequence: TGTGCCAGCAGTGAAGTTTTTCTTGGGGGGAATCAGCCCCAGCATTTT.